Following are 30 T cell receptor beta chains from one sample sequenced in a study of shared clonotypes between healthy human individuals. Terminally differentiated effector memory CD45RA+ cells were excluded from the naive CD8 cells, which were CD45RO-negative and positively selected for CCR7. Repertoires were generated with immunoSEQ multiplex PCR, while TCRdb's copy carries only in-frame clones and drops some. Among some 2.1 million clones listed, 80% to 95% were seen once. The sequencing sample was made of naive CD8+ T cells from PBMCs. Source of these receptors: a man aged 18 to 29 in good health. Some clones in this sample may be carry-over from other donors' samples.

In this sample, this clone turned up once. Other DNA sequences from this sample encode an identical CDR3 as well. This chain connects TRBV28 to TRBJ2-7, with 7 bases matching TRBD1. This CDR3 comprises 14 residues. V dropped 2 bases and J dropped 3; count of bases not matched to a gene: 4. From germline, CDR1 is MDHEN and CDR2 SYDVKM. The CDR3 DNA is TGTGCCAGCAGTTTACTCCAGGGGGTCTACGAGCAGTACTTC. Residues: CASSLLQGVYEQYF.

The V and J genes are TRBV9 and TRBJ1-6; D gene unclear. The CDR3 has 13 residues. Germline CDR1 is SGDLS and CDR2 is YYNGEE. Trimming took 0 bases from V and 9 from J, leaving 7 bases between them. CDR3 DNA sequence: TGTGCCAGCAGCGTAGACATCGGTTCACCCCTCCACTTT. It specifies CASSVDIGSPLHF.

The chain links TRBV28 to TRBJ2-1; 8 nucleotides agree with TRBD2. With V trimmed by 5 bases and J by 0 bases, 3 bases remained unmatched. Germline-derived CDR1 and CDR2 are MDHEN and SYDVKM. This CDR3 has 15 residues. CDR3 bases: TGTGCCAGCAGTCTGACTAGCGCCTCCTACAATGAGCAGTTCTTC. It translates to CASSLTSASYNEQFF.

The rearrangement joins TRBV7-9 to TRBJ2-7; no definite D call. Between the trimmed V and J ends, which lost 6 bases and 6 bases, there was a span of 21 bases. The CDR3 loop spans 15 amino acids. The V gene's germline CDR1 is SEHNR and CDR2 FQNEAQ (reference sequence). CDR3 sequence (DNA): TGTGCCAGCAGTCCGCAGTTCGTTCAGACCGGCGAGCAGTACTTC. Translated, it gives CASSPQFVQTGEQYF.

This chain connects TRBV7-3 to TRBJ2-1; 10 bases match TRBD2. V trimming: 5 bases; J trimming: 0 bases; junction bases outside the gene matches: 10. Germline V gives CDR1 SGHTA, CDR2 FQGTGA. The CDR3 has 18 amino acids. CDR3 protein: CASSAFSGRSSSYNEQFF. CDR3 coding DNA: TGTGCCAGCAGCGCATTTAGCGGGAGGTCGAGCTCCTACAATGAGCAGTTCTTC.

V gene TRBV7-9 combines with J gene TRBJ1-2; no definite D call. CDR1 is SEHNR, CDR2 FQNEAQ, per germline (reference sequence). This CDR3 has 14 residues. Trimming stripped 5 bases from V and 4 bases from J, with 14 bases between. The CDR3 DNA follows: TGTGCCAGCAGCATTACCGTGGAAGGCTATGGCTACACCTTC. Encoded protein: CASSITVEGYGYTF.

V is TRBV9 and J is TRBJ2-2, with unresolved D. Per germline, CDR1 SGDLS and CDR2 YYNGEE. V was trimmed by 2 bases and J by 0 bases, leaving 11 bases between them. This CDR3 is 16 amino acids long. The CDR3 sequence: CASSVTPTTNTGELFF. The CDR3 bases are TGTGCCAGCAGCGTTACTCCGACGACGAACACCGGGGAGCTGTTTTTT. Supplemented by reference TRBV9 and TRBJ2-2, the full variable domain reads DSGVTQTPKHLITATGQRVTLRCSPRSGDLSVYWYQQSLDQGLQFLIQYYNGEERAKGNILERFSAQQFPDLHSELNLSSLELGDSALYFCASSVTPTTNTGELFFGEGSRLTVL.

Note on this clone: The identical CDR3 is also encoded by other nucleotide sequences in the sample. This chain links TRBV29-1 with TRBJ2-7, with D perhaps matching TRBD2 (6 bases). CDR3 length: 13 residues. CDR1 is SQVTM and CDR2 is ANQGSEA in the germline V gene. V was shortened by 4 bases and J by 0 bases, with 10 bases between the two germline ends. CDR3 in amino acids: CSVGGDSSYEQYF. In DNA, the CDR3 is TGCAGCGTTGGTGGGGACTCCTCCTACGAGCAGTACTTC.

The rearrangement joins TRBV28 to TRBJ2-5; possibly TRBD1 for D (7 bases). V shed 6 bases and J shed 9 bases, with 20 bases lying between them. Germline V gene sequence: CDR1 MDHEN, CDR2 SYDVKM. The CDR3 covers 14 residues. CDR3: CASRSEGTASPQYF. Written as DNA, the CDR3 is TGTGCCAGCAGGTCGGAGGGGACAGCGAGTCCCCAGTACTTC. Variable domain in full (rest from reference TRBV28 and TRBJ2-5): DVKVTQSSRYLVKRTGEKVFLECVQDMDHENMFWYRQDPGLGLRLIYFSYDVKMKEKGDIPEGYSVSREKKERFSLILESASTNQTSMYLCASRSEGTASPQYFGPGTRLLVL.

This chain connects TRBV29-1 to TRBJ2-7; tentative D call: TRBD2 (7 bases). Trimming pared 5 bases from V and 0 bases from J, leaving 11 bases between. This CDR3 spans 13 amino acids. CDR1 and CDR2 from the germline V gene are SQVTM and ANQGSEA. CDR3 DNA: TGCAGCGTTAAGGGGGGGGCCTCCTACGAGCAGTACTTC. This gives the protein CSVKGGASYEQYF.

The rearrangement links TRBV6-1 to TRBJ2-5, with D tentatively TRBD2 (6 bases). Trimming cost V 2 bases and J 4 bases, with 20 bases left between them. CDR3 length: 17 amino acids. Per the germline V gene, CDR1 is MNHNS and CDR2 is SASEGT. This CDR3 is CASSEPRWLAAGETQYF. CDR3 nucleotide sequence: TGTGCCAGCAGTGAACCTCGTTGGTTAGCGGCGGGAGAGACCCAGTACTTC.

This sequence joins TRBV18 and TRBJ1-1, with D possibly TRBD1 on 5 matching bases. Per the germline V gene, CDR1 is KGHSH and CDR2 is LQKENI. There are 14 residues in the CDR3. V lost 3 bases and J 8 bases, leaving 16 bases between the germline ends. Here the CDR3 DNA reads TGTGCCAGCTCACCCTCACGGGGGACCGTCGAAGCTTTCTTT. This codes for CASSPSRGTVEAFF.

The rearrangement joins TRBV7-8 to TRBJ2-7; the D is unclear. The V gene's germline CDR1 is SGHVS and CDR2 FQNEAQ. Trimming removed 4 bases at V and 7 bases at J, with 14 bases between. This CDR3 comprises 13 residues. The CDR3 region has the DNA TGTGCCAGCAGCTCTACACTTGGACGGGAGCAGTACTTC. Translating it yields CASSSTLGREQYF.

A single count supports this clone. The genes are TRBV12-1 and TRBJ1-5. TRBV12-1 is described as a pseudogene. The CDR3 sequence is 15 residues long. The CDR3, as DNA: TGTGCCAGCAGCTTCCTGACAGGGAGGGACCAGCCCCAGCATTTT. This sequence encodes CASSFLTGRDQPQHF.

This rearrangement joins TRBV29-1 to TRBJ2-7; TRBD1 agrees at 12 bases. CDR1 and CDR2 (germline): SQVTM, ANQGSEA. J was trimmed by 4 bases and V by 5 bases; bases with no gene match: 6. CDR3 length: 14 residues. This chain's CDR3 is CSVLGTGGAYEQYF. CDR3 DNA: TGCAGCGTTCTCGGGACAGGGGGCGCGTACGAGCAGTACTTC.

The chain is built from TRBV28 and TRBJ1-5; D may be TRBD1 (5 bases). The CDR3 has 15 amino acids. Per the germline V gene, CDR1 is MDHEN and CDR2 is SYDVKM. Trimming cost V 4 bases and J 6 bases, with 16 bases left between them. The CDR3 nucleotides read TGTGCCAGCAGTTCAAAATGGCAGGGACTTCAGCCCCAGCATTTT. Protein product: CASSSKWQGLQPQHF.

The chain links TRBV5-6 to TRBJ1-2; a weak D match, TRBD1 (5 bases). The CDR3 runs to 14 residues. With 2 bases removed from V and 3 bases from J, the gap between germline ends came to 11 bases. In germline, CDR1 is SGHDT, CDR2 YYEEEE. The DNA of the CDR3 is TGTGCCAGCAGCTTCACAGGCCTGGACTATGGCTACACCTTC. Translating it yields CASSFTGLDYGYTF.

The rearrangement uses TRBV5-4 and TRBJ2-7; D may match TRBD1 or TRBD2 (5 bases each). The CDR3 is 13 amino acids. The V gene lost 4 bases and the J gene lost 3 bases, with 11 bases spanning the gap. Germline V lookup: CDR1 SGHNT, CDR2 YYREEE (reference sequence). The CDR3 loop reads CASSLRDGYEQYF. In DNA form, the CDR3 reads TGTGCCAGCAGCCTGAGGGACGGCTACGAGCAGTACTTC.

J is TRBJ2-3 and V is TRBV28, with no clear D. Trimming pared 2 bases from V and 4 bases from J, leaving 10 bases between. CDR1 and CDR2 (germline): MDHEN, SYDVKM. The CDR3 has 14 residues. The CDR3 DNA sequence: TGTGCCAGCAGTTTACCAGGTCTGGCAGATACGCAGTATTTT. It encodes CASSLPGLADTQYF.

This chain uses TRBV11-2 with TRBJ2-7; possibly TRBD2 for D (7 bases). The CDR3 extends over 15 amino acids. V lost 4 bases, J lost 3 bases, and 16 bases lay in between. The germline V gene has CDR1 SGHAT and CDR2 FQNNGV. The CDR3 sequence: CASSSGLGGYYEQYF. The DNA of the CDR3 is TGTGCCAGCAGCTCCGGACTAGGGGGTTACTACGAGCAGTACTTC.

The CDR3 spells CASSIDREGIYEQYF. The DNA of the CDR3 is TGTGCCAGTAGTATAGATCGGGAGGGGATCTACGAGCAGTACTTC. The chain joins TRBV19 to TRBJ2-7; 8 bases map to TRBD2. Germline lookup yields CDR1 LNHDA and CDR2 SQIVND (reference sequence). Losses at the gene ends were 0 bases for V and 3 bases for J; bases not matched to a gene: 4. The CDR3 spans 15 residues.

The V gene is TRBV29-1, the J gene TRBJ2-1; D remains unclear. V gave up 7 bases and J gave up 10 bases, with 17 bases separating them. Germline assignment: CDR1 SQVTM and CDR2 ANQGSEA. The CDR3 runs to 12 residues. The CDR3, as DNA: TGCAGCGGAAGAGATTACTCCCCCGAGCAGTTCTTC. Translation gives CSGRDYSPEQFF.

The table lists this clone with a count of one. The chain employs TRBV7-3 and TRBJ2-7, with D uncertain. The CDR3 consists of 12 residues. Germline CDR1 reads SGHTA; CDR2 reads FQGTGA. The germline V and J ends were trimmed by 3 bases and 5 bases, with 8 bases remaining between them. As DNA, the CDR3 is TGTGCCAGCAGCTTCGGCCACGACGAGCAGTACTTC. Translation gives CASSFGHDEQYF.

The chain recombines TRBV6-1 with TRBJ1-1, with D possibly matching TRBD1 (6 bases). The germline CDR1 and CDR2 sequences are MNHNS and SASEGT. This CDR3 is 14 amino acids long. V dropped 3 bases and J dropped 5 bases, with 13 bases sitting between them. The CDR3 loop is CASSDWGQGTEAFF. The CDR3 DNA reads TGTGCCAGCAGTGATTGGGGGCAGGGGACTGAAGCTTTCTTT.

The chain joins TRBV11-2 to TRBJ2-3; D might be TRBD2 (5 bases). This CDR3 region has 14 residues. Trimming removed 2 bases from V and 9 bases from J, with 15 bases in between. Germline V gene data show CDR1 as SGHAT and CDR2 as FQNNGV. CDR3 region: CASSLYSVEVTQYF. Here the CDR3 DNA reads TGTGCCAGCAGCTTATATTCGGTGGAGGTGACGCAGTATTTT.

V is TRBV14 and J is TRBJ2-7; 10 positions agree with TRBD2. This CDR3 spans 16 amino acids. V lost 1 base and J lost 5; bases outside the gene matches: 8. Germline lookup yields CDR1 SGHDN and CDR2 FVKESK. Here the CDR3 DNA reads TGTGCCAGCAGCCAAGTAAGCGGGAGGGCCGCCGACGAGCAGTACTTC. It is translated as CASSQVSGRAADEQYF.

This clone was picked up one time. V is TRBV19 and J is TRBJ1-1, with 7 bases identical to TRBD1. The length of the CDR3 is 15 residues. Germline-derived CDR1 and CDR2 are LNHDA and SQIVND (reference sequence). V trimming: 2 bases; J trimming: 2 bases; junction bases outside the gene matches: 5. In nucleotides, the CDR3 is TGTGCCAGTAGTATACCGACAGGGATAAACACTGAAGCTTTCTTT. Protein: CASSIPTGINTEAFF.

The chain couples TRBV7-9 to TRBJ2-7; D call uncertain. The CDR3 totals 13 residues. Trimming shortened V by 6 bases and J by 3 bases, and 12 bases separated the two germline ends. Germline CDR1 reads SEHNR; CDR2 reads FQNEAQ (reference sequence). The chain's CDR3 is CASSQKEIYEQYF. CDR3 coding DNA: TGTGCCAGCAGTCAGAAGGAGATCTACGAGCAGTACTTC.

The chain couples TRBV9 to TRBJ2-7; 7 nucleotides line up with TRBD2. V shed 0 bases and J 3 bases; nucleotides not matched to a gene: 6. The length of the CDR3 is 15 residues. The germline V gene encodes CDR1 SGDLS and CDR2 YYNGEE. The CDR3 loop reads CASSVVPSGLYEQYF. The CDR3 coding sequence is TGTGCCAGCAGCGTAGTTCCTAGCGGACTCTACGAGCAGTACTTC.

This clone has a single count. The V and J genes are TRBV15 and TRBJ1-6; no clear D. CDR3 length equals 17 residues. Germline CDR1 is LNHNV and CDR2 is YYDKDF (reference sequence). Trimming removed 2 bases from V and 8 bases from J, with 19 bases in between. CDR3 DNA: TGTGCCACCAGCAGACGAGGTTTACTGGTGGCAGATTCACCCCTCCACTTT. Residues: CATSRRGLLVADSPLHF.